These 17 T cell receptor beta chains came from one sample sequenced in a study of blood T cell repertoires in COVID-19. The assay was immunoSEQ multiplex PCR, and TCRdb's table has in-frame clones only and misses some. Altogether roughly 100,000 clones are present, 80% to 95% being singletons, with the ten largest covering roughly 4.3%. Source material: peripheral blood. The receptors originated from a man between 18 and 35 years old with acute or convalescent COVID-19.

The rearrangement uses TRBV24-1 and TRBJ2-5; TRBD2 is a possible D gene (6 bases). Per germline, CDR1 KGHDR and CDR2 SFDVKD. The CDR3 runs to 14 residues. Trimming removed 2 bases from V and 0 bases from J, with 6 bases in between. In DNA form, the CDR3 reads TGTGCCACCAGTGATTGGGGGGACCAAGAGACCCAGTACTTC. Its translation: CATSDWGDQETQYF.

The chain carries TRBV10-1 and TRBJ2-4; D not certain. Germline V lookup: CDR1 WNHNN, CDR2 SYGVQD (reference sequence). Trimming took off 3 bases at V and 0 bases at J, with 12 bases between the two ends. The CDR3 consists of 16 residues. The DNA for the CDR3 is TGCGCCAGCAGTGAAACCAAGAAACTAGCCAAAAACATTCAGTACTTC. Translating gives CASSETKKLAKNIQYF.

V gene TRBV10-3 combines with J gene TRBJ1-2, with TRBD1 identical over 7 bases. The germline CDR1 and CDR2 sequences are ENHRY and SYGVKD. This CDR3 region has 17 residues. With 6 bases clipped from V and 5 bases from J, the junction kept 18 bases outside the gene matches. CDR3 nucleotides: TGTGCCATCAGGACCCAACGACAGGGTGCGTCCCTATATGGCTACACCTTC. This sequence encodes CAIRTQRQGASLYGYTF.

The chain joins TRBV30 to TRBJ1-6; D gene uncertain. Per germline, CDR1 GTSNPN and CDR2 SVGIG (reference sequence). The CDR3 contains 15 residues. Trimming removed 1 base from V and 5 bases from J, with 12 bases in between. DNA for the CDR3: TGTGCCTGGAGTGAGTGGGGAGGAAATAATTCACCCCTCCACTTT. It specifies CAWSEWGGNNSPLHF.

V and J are TRBV12-3 or TRBV12-4 and TRBJ1-2; weak D call: TRBD1 (6 bases). The CDR3 has 12 amino acids. Trimming removed 8 bases at V and 4 bases at J, with 11 bases between. Here the CDR3 reads CASLGALYGYTF. The CDR3, as DNA: TGTGCCAGCCTGGGGGCCCTCTATGGCTACACCTTC.

The V and J genes are TRBV12-3 or TRBV12-4 and TRBJ1-1; TRBD1 might be the D (6 bases). V was pared by 5 bases and J by 6 bases, with 13 bases between. The CDR3 contains 13 residues. CDR3 DNA: TGTGCCAGCAGTGGACACGAGGGGGCTGAAGCTTTCTTT. It codes for CASSGHEGAEAFF.

The chain joins TRBV5-1 to TRBJ1-4, with a weak D call TRBD1 (5 bases). There are 14 residues in the CDR3. The germline CDR1 and CDR2 sequences are SGHRS and YFSETQ. The germline V and J ends were trimmed by 8 bases and 8 bases, with 19 bases remaining between them. CDR3 DNA: TGCGCCAGTTCGGTGACAGTACCGTCCGAAAAACTGTTTTTT. It specifies CASSVTVPSEKLFF.

This rearrangement joins TRBV7-9 to TRBJ2-3, with D possibly being TRBD2 (6 bases). CDR3 length: 14 residues. The germline gives CDR1 SEHNR, CDR2 FQNEAQ (reference sequence). Trimming stripped 3 bases from V and 2 bases from J, with 9 bases between. The CDR3 DNA reads TGTGCCAGCAGCTTCAAGCGGGTCACAGATACGCAGTATTTT. Residues: CASSFKRVTDTQYF.

The chain links TRBV7-9 to TRBJ2-3, with TRBD1 matching 8 bases. This CDR3 spans 14 amino acids. From germline, CDR1 is SEHNR and CDR2 FQNEAQ (reference sequence). The V gene end was trimmed by 5 bases and the J gene end by 5 bases; junction bases not matched to a gene: 6. Here the CDR3 reads CASSKDRAEDTQYF. CDR3 bases: TGTGCCAGCAGCAAGGACAGGGCAGAAGATACGCAGTATTTT. Drawing the rest from reference TRBV7-9 and TRBJ2-3, the complete variable domain is DTGVSQNPRHKITKRGQNVTFRCDPISEHNRLYWYRQTLGQGPEFLTYFQNEAQLEKSRLLSDRFSAERPKGSFSTLEIQRTEQGDSAMYLCASSKDRAEDTQYFGPGTRLTVL.

The chain joins TRBV27 to TRBJ1-3; 10 bases agree with TRBD1. CDR1 is MNHEY and CDR2 is SMNVEV in the germline V gene (reference sequence). The CDR3 is made up of 18 amino acids. The junction had 21 bases not matched to a gene; V was cut back by 8 bases and J by 8 bases. CDR3: CASRHARQGAFPSDTIYF. CDR3 DNA: TGTGCCAGCCGTCACGCCAGACAGGGGGCTTTCCCGAGTGACACCATATATTTT.

This sequence joins TRBV6-5 and TRBJ1-5; 8 bases align to TRBD1. This CDR3 region has 14 residues. Germline trimming cut 8 bases from V and 5 bases from J; bases unmatched to any gene: 8. Germline values: CDR1 MNHEY, CDR2 SVGAGI. The CDR3: CASGFTGGDQPQHF. In DNA, the CDR3 is TGTGCCAGCGGATTCACAGGGGGAGATCAGCCCCAGCATTTT.

This clone was detected once. The chain carries TRBV5-1 and TRBJ2-7; D perhaps matches TRBD1 (5 bases). V lost 2 bases and J lost 3, with 9 bases in between. Per the germline V gene, CDR1 is SGHRS and CDR2 is YFSETQ. The CDR3 length is 13 residues. The CDR3 spells CASSFGADYEQYF. CDR3 bases: TGCGCCAGCAGCTTTGGGGCGGACTACGAGCAGTACTTC.

This clone was recorded only once. The chain uses TRBV2 and TRBJ2-3; possibly TRBD1 for D (6 bases). Germline lookup yields CDR1 SNHLY and CDR2 FYNNEI. The length of the CDR3 is 13 residues. V was trimmed by 11 bases and J by 1 base, leaving 13 bases between them. The CDR3: CAGNRDGTDTQYF. In DNA form, the CDR3 reads TGTGCCGGGAACAGGGACGGCACAGATACGCAGTATTTT.

Of note for this clone: This specimen includes other DNA sequences encoding the same CDR3. V and J are TRBV5-1 and TRBJ2-5, with a weak D call TRBD1 (6 bases). V was clipped by 4 bases and J by 1 base, with 11 bases between them. Germline loops: CDR1 SGHRS, CDR2 YFSETQ. The CDR3 runs to 14 residues. CDR3 nucleotides: TGCGCCAGCAGCCGAGACAGGACCCAAGAGACCCAGTACTTC. Translating it yields CASSRDRTQETQYF.

This chain uses TRBV7-7 with TRBJ2-1; TRBD2 matches at 9 bases. This CDR3 spans 16 amino acids. Germline V gene data show CDR1 as SSHAT and CDR2 as FNYEAQ (reference sequence). V trimming: 5 bases; J trimming: 9 bases; junction bases outside the gene matches: 14. The DNA of the CDR3 is TGTGCCAGCAGCCAAGCTAGCGGGATGCCCTTCGCTGAGCAGTTCTTC. Translation: CASSQASGMPFAEQFF.

The CDR3: CASRQEDLRANVLTF. The CDR3 DNA follows: TGTGCCAGTAGGCAGGAGGACTTAAGGGCCAACGTCCTGACTTTC. The chain carries TRBV19 and TRBJ2-6, with D possibly being TRBD2 (5 bases). Germline values: CDR1 LNHDA, CDR2 SQIVND (reference sequence). Trimming cost V 6 bases and J 5 bases, with 14 bases left between them. This CDR3 region has 15 residues.

This clone occurred once. The chain has TRBV5-1 and TRBJ1-2; D uncertain. Per the germline V gene, CDR1 is SGHRS and CDR2 is YFSETQ. V shed 3 bases and J shed 8 bases, with 17 bases lying between them. The CDR3 sequence is 14 residues long. The CDR3 coding sequence is TGCGCCAGCAGCTCTCACGCGGGATCGGGGGGCTACACCTTC. Translating gives CASSSHAGSGGYTF.